Each of the 9 T cell receptor beta chains below was sequenced from the same sample in a study of CD8 T cells in Susac syndrome (dated by TCRdb to the late 2010s). To prepare the library, the immunoSEQ multiplex PCR assay was applied. RNA was extracted using the RNeasy kit, and roughly 0.5 to 1 microgram was reverse transcribed with random hexamers. The public sequencing data were trimmed at Q25 with fastp and processed into clonotypes with MiXCR by TCRdb, which kept only in-frame beta chains. Entries that share a CDR3 protein sequence are merged under the most common genes and DNA. The sample records 130,000 or so distinct CDR3 sequences, approximately 89% of which are singletons. Of the sample, approximately 0.24% falls within the top ten clones. The sequencing input was CD8+ T cells from PBMCs. Receptor source: a human donor with multiple sclerosis.

This sequence joins TRBV20-1 and TRBJ1-1, with D uncertain. Trimming took off 1 base at V and 4 bases at J, with 7 bases between the two ends. Germline CDR1 is DFQATT and CDR2 is SNEGSKA (reference sequence). The CDR3 extends over 12 amino acids. Here the CDR3 reads CSARGLGTEAFF. The CDR3, as DNA: TGCAGTGCTAGAGGTTTGGGCACTGAAGCTTTCTTT.

The chain uses TRBV24-1 and TRBJ2-7; TRBD2 is a possible D gene (5 bases). The CDR3 consists of 13 residues. CDR1 and CDR2 from the germline V gene are KGHDR and SFDVKD. V shed 0 bases and J shed 6 bases, with 8 bases lying between them. In DNA, the CDR3 is TGTGCCACCAGTGATTTGCGCGGAGGCGAGCAGTACTTC. Translating it yields CATSDLRGGEQYF.

The gene calls are TRBV20-1 and TRBJ1-3; D call uncertain. With 4 bases removed from V and 4 bases from J, the gap between germline ends came to 8 bases. The CDR3 runs to 12 residues. Germline V CDR1 and CDR2: DFQATT, SNEGSKA (reference sequence). The CDR3 is CSAITVGNTIYF. As DNA, the CDR3 is TGCAGTGCTATAACAGTAGGAAACACCATATATTTT.

The chain couples TRBV12-3 or TRBV12-4 to TRBJ2-1, with 11 bases identical to TRBD2. J was trimmed by 0 bases and V by 2 bases; bases with no gene match: 9. The CDR3 spans 19 residues. The CDR3 DNA sequence: TGTGCCAGCAGTTTAAGAACTAGCGGGAGTAGAAGCTCCTACAATGAGCAGTTCTTC. This sequence encodes CASSLRTSGSRSSYNEQFF.

The chain couples TRBV27 to TRBJ2-5; D gene uncertain. The CDR3 extends over 11 amino acids. Trimming removed 7 bases from V and 5 bases from J, with 8 bases in between. Germline V gene lookup returns CDR1 MNHEY and CDR2 SMNVEV (reference sequence). CDR3 sequence reads: CASTYLETQYF. Here the CDR3 DNA reads TGTGCCAGCACCTACCTGGAGACCCAGTACTTC.

The chain joins TRBV7-9 to TRBJ2-3, with 7 bases matching TRBD2. The CDR3 has 18 amino acids. CDR1 and CDR2 from the germline V gene are SEHNR and FQNEAQ (reference sequence). Germline trimming cut 4 bases from V and 1 base from J; bases unmatched to any gene: 14. CDR3 in amino acids: CASSSSYPSGTRTDTQYF. The CDR3 bases are TGTGCCAGCAGCTCTTCCTACCCTAGCGGAACACGCACAGATACGCAGTATTTT.

The chain recombines TRBV27 with TRBJ1-5, with D perhaps TRBD1 (6 bases). The CDR3 runs to 18 residues. Germline V gene data show CDR1 as MNHEY and CDR2 as SMNVEV (reference sequence). Trimming took 1 base from V and 1 from J, leaving 17 bases between them. CDR3 coding DNA: TGTGCCAGCAGTTTATATGGGGCAGGGGAGTTAAGCAATCAGCCCCAGCATTTT. It yields the protein CASSLYGAGELSNQPQHF.

The chain uses TRBV4-3 and TRBJ2-6; 8 positions match TRBD2. Germline V CDR1 and CDR2: LGHNA, YSLEER. This CDR3 region has 19 residues. With V trimmed by 1 base and J by 0 bases, 8 bases remained unmatched. CDR3 nucleotide sequence: TGCGCCAGCAGCCAAGTCAGCGGGAGAGGAAACTCTGGGGCCAACGTCCTGACTTTC. Translation gives CASSQVSGRGNSGANVLTF.

A few counts support this clonotype. The V gene is TRBV28, the J gene TRBJ2-7; TRBD1 or TRBD2 may be the D gene (5 bases each). This CDR3 region has 14 residues. V was pared by 4 bases and J by 5 bases, with 15 bases between. CDR1 MDHEN and CDR2 SYDVKM come from the germline V gene. The CDR3 spells CASSYQTGRDEQYF. The CDR3 DNA is TGTGCCAGCAGTTATCAGACGGGACGGGACGAGCAGTACTTC.